The 8 T cell receptor beta chains presented below share a single source sample, sequenced in a study of shared clonotypes between healthy human individuals (dated by TCRdb to the early 2020s). Receptors were amplified or captured by the immunoSEQ multiplex PCR assay. The immuneACCESS repertoire file appears here via TCRdb, limited to in-frame rearrangements. These files lack a portion of the clones; in checked studies, under half of the deficit traces to unresolved V genes, and the cause of the others is not known. For this sample there are roughly 700,000 clones; about 74% appear just once. Of the sample, 1.5% to 2% is held by the ten largest clones. The sample taken for sequencing was memory CD4+ T cells sorted from blood. The intended sense of this specimen's cell subset or site label: CD45RA-negative fraction. These TCRs come from a woman aged 30 to 39 in good health.

The rearrangement joins TRBV11-2 to TRBJ2-2, with D perhaps being TRBD1 or TRBD2 (5 bases each). Germline V gene data show CDR1 as SGHAT and CDR2 as FQNNGV. This CDR3 has 16 amino acids. V was pared by 0 bases and J by 5 bases, with 13 bases between. The CDR3: CASSLDRERYTGELFF. The CDR3 nucleotides read TGTGCCAGCAGCTTAGACAGGGAGAGGTATACCGGGGAGCTGTTTTTT. Based on the CDR3 plus reference TRBV11-2 and TRBJ2-2, the full variable domain is EAGVAQSPRYKIIEKRQSVAFWCNPISGHATLYWYQQILGQGPKLLIQFQNNGVVDDSQLPKDRFSAERLKGVDSTLKIQPAKLEDSAVYLCASSLDRERYTGELFFGEGSRLTVL.

A single count supports this clone. The V gene is TRBV5-1, the J gene TRBJ2-3, with D possibly matching TRBD1 (6 bases). CDR1 and CDR2 (germline): SGHRS, YFSETQ. The CDR3 covers 15 residues. Trimming took off 5 bases at V and 2 bases at J, with 15 bases between the two ends. Here the CDR3 DNA reads TGCGCCAGCAGAATACAGGGCCAGTCCACAGATACGCAGTATTTT. This translates into CASRIQGQSTDTQYF.

The chain recombines TRBV6-5 with TRBJ1-4; no firm D call. This CDR3 has 14 residues. V lost 2 bases and J lost 8, with 12 bases in between. CDR1 is MNHEY, CDR2 SVGAGI, per germline. The CDR3 nucleotides are TGTGCCAGCAGTTACGGCAGGTCTGGAGAAAAACTGTTTTTT. Translating it yields CASSYGRSGEKLFF.

This chain links TRBV5-1 with TRBJ2-3; the match to TRBD1 covers 8 bases. The germline gives CDR1 SGHRS, CDR2 YFSETQ. V dropped 3 bases and J dropped 4; count of bases not matched to a gene: 4. This CDR3 contains 14 residues. The CDR3 here is CASSYDRGADTQYF. Written as DNA, the CDR3 is TGCGCCAGCAGCTACGACAGGGGCGCAGATACGCAGTATTTT.

The rearrangement uses TRBV7-2 and TRBJ2-1; D tentatively fits TRBD1 or TRBD2 (5 bases each). CDR3 length equals 16 residues. CDR1 is SGHTA, CDR2 FQGNSA, per germline. V lost 0 bases and J lost 0, with 9 bases in between. The CDR3 sequence is CASSLAGTVSYNEQFF. The CDR3 nucleotides read TGTGCCAGCAGCTTAGCGGGGACGGTCTCCTACAATGAGCAGTTCTTC.

The V call is TRBV28, the J call TRBJ2-1; the D gene is possibly TRBD2 (6 bases). Germline CDR1 is MDHEN and CDR2 is SYDVKM. This CDR3 contains 14 residues. The germline V and J ends were trimmed by 6 bases and 4 bases, with 13 bases remaining between them. The CDR3 bases are TGTGCCAGCAGGGCGGGACTCATTTACAATGAGCAGTTCTTC. Translated: CASRAGLIYNEQFF.

The J gene is TRBJ2-7, the V gene TRBV6-5; 10 bases are a match to TRBD1. Trimming at V came to 7 bases and at J to 6 bases, leaving 6 bases not matched to a gene. CDR3 length: 13 amino acids. Germline V gene data show CDR1 as MNHEY and CDR2 as SVGAGI. CDR3 sequence (DNA): TGTGCCAGCAAAAGACAGGGGGCTGGCGAGCAGTACTTC. Protein: CASKRQGAGEQYF.

CDR3 sequence (DNA): TGTGCCAGCATCCAGGGGGGGAACTCCTACGAGCAGTACTTC. Protein product: CASIQGGNSYEQYF. The chain recombines TRBV6-1 with TRBJ2-7, with D tentatively TRBD1 or TRBD2 (7 bases each). The V and J ends lost 7 bases and 0 bases respectively, with 13 bases between them. The CDR3 is 14 amino acids. Germline lookup yields CDR1 MNHNS and CDR2 SASEGT.